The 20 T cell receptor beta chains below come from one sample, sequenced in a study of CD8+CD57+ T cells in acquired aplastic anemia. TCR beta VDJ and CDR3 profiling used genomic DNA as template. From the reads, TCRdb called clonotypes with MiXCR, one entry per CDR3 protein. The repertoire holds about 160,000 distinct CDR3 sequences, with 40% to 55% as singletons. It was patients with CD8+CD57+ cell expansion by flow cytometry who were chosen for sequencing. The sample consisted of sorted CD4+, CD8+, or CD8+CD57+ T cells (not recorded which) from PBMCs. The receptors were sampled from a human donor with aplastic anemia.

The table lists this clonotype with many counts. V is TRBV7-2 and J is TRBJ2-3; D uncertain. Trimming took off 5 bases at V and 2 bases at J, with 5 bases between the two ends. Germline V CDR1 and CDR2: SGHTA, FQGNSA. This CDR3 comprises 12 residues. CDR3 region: CASSPATDTQYF. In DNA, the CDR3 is TGTGCCAGCAGCCCTGCCACAGATACGCAGTATTTT.

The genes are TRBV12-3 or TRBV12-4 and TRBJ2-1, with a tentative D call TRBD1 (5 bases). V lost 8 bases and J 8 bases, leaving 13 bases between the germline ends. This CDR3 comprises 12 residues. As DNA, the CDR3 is TGTGCCAGCGTGCAGGGCCGGGATGAGCAGTTCTTC. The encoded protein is CASVQGRDEQFF.

CDR3 sequence: CASSRLRTGGGTDTQYF. In DNA form, the CDR3 reads TGTGCCAGCAGCCGACTCCGGACAGGGGGTGGCACAGATACGCAGTATTTT. This chain connects TRBV3-1 to TRBJ2-3; 10 bases match TRBD1. Germline CDR1 reads LGHDT; CDR2 reads YNNKEL (reference sequence). The CDR3 runs 17 residues. V dropped 4 bases and J dropped 1; count of bases not matched to a gene: 8.

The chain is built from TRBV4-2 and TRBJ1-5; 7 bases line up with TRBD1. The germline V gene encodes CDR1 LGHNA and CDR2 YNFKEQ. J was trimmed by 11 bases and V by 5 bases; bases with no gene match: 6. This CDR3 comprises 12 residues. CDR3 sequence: CASSLETGSQHF. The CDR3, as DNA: TGTGCCAGCAGCTTGGAGACAGGGTCCCAGCATTTT.

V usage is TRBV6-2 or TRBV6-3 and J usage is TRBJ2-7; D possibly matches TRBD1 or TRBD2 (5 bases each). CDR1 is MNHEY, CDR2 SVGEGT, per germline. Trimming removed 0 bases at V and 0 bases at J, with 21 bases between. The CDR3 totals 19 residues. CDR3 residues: CASSYSRFGTGSNSYEQYF. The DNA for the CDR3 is TGTGCCAGCAGTTACTCGAGGTTCGGGACGGGGAGTAACTCCTACGAGCAGTACTTC.

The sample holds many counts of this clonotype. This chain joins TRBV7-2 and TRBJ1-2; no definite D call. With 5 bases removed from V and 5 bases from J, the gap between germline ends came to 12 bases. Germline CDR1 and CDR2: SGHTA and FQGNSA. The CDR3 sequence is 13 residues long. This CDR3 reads CASSVGAGYGYTF. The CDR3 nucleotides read TGTGCCAGCAGCGTAGGTGCAGGATATGGCTACACCTTC. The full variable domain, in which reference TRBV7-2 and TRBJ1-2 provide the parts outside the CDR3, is GAGVSQSPSNKVTEKGKDVELRCDPISGHTALYWYRQSLGQGLEFLIYFQGNSAPDKSGLPSDRFSAERTGGSVSTLTIQRTQQEDSAVYLCASSVGAGYGYTFGSGTRLTVV.

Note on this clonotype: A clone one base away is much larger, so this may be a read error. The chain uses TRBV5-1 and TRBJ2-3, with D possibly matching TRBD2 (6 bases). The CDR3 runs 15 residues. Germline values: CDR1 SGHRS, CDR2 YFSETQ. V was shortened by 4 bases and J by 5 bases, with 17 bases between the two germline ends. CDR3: CASSLRERGRDTQYF. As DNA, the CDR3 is TGCGCCAGCAGCCTTCGGGAGAGGGGCAGAGATACGCAGTATTTT.

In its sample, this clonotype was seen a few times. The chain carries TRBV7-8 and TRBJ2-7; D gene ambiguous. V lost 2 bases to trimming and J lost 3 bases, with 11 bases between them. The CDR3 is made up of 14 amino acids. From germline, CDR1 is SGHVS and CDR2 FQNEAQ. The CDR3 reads CASSLQTFYYEQYF. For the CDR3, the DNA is TGTGCCAGCAGCTTACAAACTTTCTACTACGAGCAGTACTTC.

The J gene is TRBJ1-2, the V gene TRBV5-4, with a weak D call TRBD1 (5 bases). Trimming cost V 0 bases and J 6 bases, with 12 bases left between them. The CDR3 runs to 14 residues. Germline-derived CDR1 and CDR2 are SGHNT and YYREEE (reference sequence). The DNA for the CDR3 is TGTGCCAGCAGCTTGGACGGACGGGGCGATGGCTACACCTTC. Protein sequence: CASSLDGRGDGYTF. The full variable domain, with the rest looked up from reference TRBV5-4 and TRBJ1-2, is ETGVTQSPTHLIKTRGQQVTLRCSSQSGHNTVSWYQQALGQGPQFIFQYYREEENGRGNFPPRFSGLQFPNYSSELNVNALELDDSALYLCASSLDGRGDGYTFGSGTRLTVV.

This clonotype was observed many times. CDR3 sequence: CASSPTGTGLTWDTF. For the CDR3, the DNA is TGTGCCAGCAGCCCGACCGGGACAGGGCTAACTTGGGACACCTTC. The genes are TRBV7-2 and TRBJ1-2; 9 bases are shared with TRBD1. The CDR3 is 15 residues long. J lost 12 bases, V lost 5 bases, and 16 bases had no gene match. The germline gives CDR1 SGHTA, CDR2 FQGNSA.

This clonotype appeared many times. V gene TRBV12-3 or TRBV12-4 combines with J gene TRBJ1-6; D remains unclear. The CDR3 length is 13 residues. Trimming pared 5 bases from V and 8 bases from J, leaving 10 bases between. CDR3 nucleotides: TGTGCCAGCAGTCCCGGCGGAGATTCACCCCTCCACTTT. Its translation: CASSPGGDSPLHF.

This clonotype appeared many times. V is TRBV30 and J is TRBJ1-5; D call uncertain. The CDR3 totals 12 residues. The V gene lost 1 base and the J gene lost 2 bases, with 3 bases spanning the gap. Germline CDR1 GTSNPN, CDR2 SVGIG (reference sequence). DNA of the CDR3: TGTGCCTGGAGTGGGCGCAATCAGCCCCAGCATTTT. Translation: CAWSGRNQPQHF.

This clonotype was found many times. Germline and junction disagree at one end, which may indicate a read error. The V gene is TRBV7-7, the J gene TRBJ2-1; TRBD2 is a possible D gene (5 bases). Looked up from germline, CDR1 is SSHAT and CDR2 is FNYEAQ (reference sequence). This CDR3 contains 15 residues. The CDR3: CASSLSKSSFNEQFF. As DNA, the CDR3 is TGTGCTAGCAGCTTATCAAAGTCTAGCTTCAATGAGCAGTTCTTC.

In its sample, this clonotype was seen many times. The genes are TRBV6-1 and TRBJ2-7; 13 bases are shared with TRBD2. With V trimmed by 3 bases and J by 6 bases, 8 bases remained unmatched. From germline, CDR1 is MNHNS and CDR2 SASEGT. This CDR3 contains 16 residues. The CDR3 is CASSDPRTSGSSEQYF. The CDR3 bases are TGTGCCAGCAGTGATCCTCGGACTAGCGGGAGCTCCGAGCAGTACTTC.

DNA of the CDR3: TGTGCCAGCAGTTTTTTGGCCAATAACACTGAAGCTTTCTTT. Its translation is CASSFLANNTEAFF. This rearrangement joins TRBV27 to TRBJ1-1; the D is unclear. The CDR3 loop spans 14 amino acids. V was cut by 3 bases and J by 2 bases, with 10 bases left in between. CDR1 and CDR2 from the germline V gene are MNHEY and SMNVEV (reference sequence).

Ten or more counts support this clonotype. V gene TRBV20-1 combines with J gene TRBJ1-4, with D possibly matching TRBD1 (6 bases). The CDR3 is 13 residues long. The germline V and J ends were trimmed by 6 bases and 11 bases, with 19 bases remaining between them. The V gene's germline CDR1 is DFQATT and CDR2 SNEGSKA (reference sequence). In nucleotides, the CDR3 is TGCAGTGCCCCGGACAGTGAAAATGGGAAACTGTTTTTT. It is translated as CSAPDSENGKLFF.

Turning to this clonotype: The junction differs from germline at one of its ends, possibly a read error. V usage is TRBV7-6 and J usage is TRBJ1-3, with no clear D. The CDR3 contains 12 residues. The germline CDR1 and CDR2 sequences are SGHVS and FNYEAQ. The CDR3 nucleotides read TGTGCCAGCAGCACTCCTGGGAACACCATATATTTT. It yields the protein CASSTPGNTIYF. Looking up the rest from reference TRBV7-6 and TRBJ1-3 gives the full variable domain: GAGVSQSPRYKVTKRGQDVALRCDPISGHVSLYWYRQALGQGPEFLTYFNYEAQQDKSGLPNDRFSAERPEGSISTLTIQRTEQRDSAMYRCASSTPGNTIYFGEGSWLTVV.

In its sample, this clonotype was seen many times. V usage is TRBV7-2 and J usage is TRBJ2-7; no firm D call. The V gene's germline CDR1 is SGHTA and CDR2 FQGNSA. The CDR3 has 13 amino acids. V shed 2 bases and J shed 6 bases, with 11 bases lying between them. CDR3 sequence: CASSLFSTLEQYF. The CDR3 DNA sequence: TGTGCCAGCAGCTTATTCAGCACCCTCGAGCAGTACTTC.

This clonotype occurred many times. CDR3 in DNA: TGTGCCAGCAGTGAACCGCGAGGGGCTGGCACAGATACGCAGTATTTT. Its protein product is CASSEPRGAGTDTQYF. This rearrangement joins TRBV2 to TRBJ2-3; either TRBD1 or TRBD2 may supply D (5 bases each). With 2 bases removed from V and 1 base from J, the gap between germline ends came to 13 bases. The CDR3 contains 16 residues. CDR1 is SNHLY and CDR2 is FYNNEI in the germline V gene.

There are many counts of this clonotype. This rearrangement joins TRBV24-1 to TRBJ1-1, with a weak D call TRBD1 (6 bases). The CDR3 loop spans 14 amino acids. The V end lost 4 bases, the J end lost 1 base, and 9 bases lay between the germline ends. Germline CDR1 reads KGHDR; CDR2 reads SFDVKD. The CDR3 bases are TGTGCCACCAGTGACAGGGGCTCGAACACTGAAGCTTTCTTT. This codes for CATSDRGSNTEAFF.